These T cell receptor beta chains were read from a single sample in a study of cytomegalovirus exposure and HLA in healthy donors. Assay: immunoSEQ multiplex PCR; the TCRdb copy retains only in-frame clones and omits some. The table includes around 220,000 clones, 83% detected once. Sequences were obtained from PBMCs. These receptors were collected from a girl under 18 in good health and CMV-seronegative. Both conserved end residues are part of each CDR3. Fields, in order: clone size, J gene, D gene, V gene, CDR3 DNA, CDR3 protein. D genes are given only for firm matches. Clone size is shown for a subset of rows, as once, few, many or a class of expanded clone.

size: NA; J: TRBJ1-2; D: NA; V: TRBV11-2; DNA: TGTGCCAGCAGCTTTGCAGGGAACTATGGCTACACCTTC; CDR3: CASSFAGNYGYTF
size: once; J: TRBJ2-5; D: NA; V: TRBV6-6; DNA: TGTGCCGGAAGCAGCGTCCAAGAGACCCAGTACTTC; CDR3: CAGSSVQETQYF
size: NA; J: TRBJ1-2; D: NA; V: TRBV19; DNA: TGTGCCAGTAGTAGGGGTGGAGGGGTTAACTATGGCTACACCTTC; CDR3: CASSRGGGVNYGYTF
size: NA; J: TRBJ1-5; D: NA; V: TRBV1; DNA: TGCACCAGCAGCCTTGAAGAGGTTACTGTCCCCCTGAATCAGCCCCAGCATTTT; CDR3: CTSSLEEVTVPLNQPQHF
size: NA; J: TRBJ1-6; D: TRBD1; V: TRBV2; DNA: TGTGCCAGCAGTTTGGACAGGGCAAATTCACCCCTCCACTTT; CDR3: CASSLDRANSPLHF
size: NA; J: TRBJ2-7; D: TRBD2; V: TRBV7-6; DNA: TGTGCCAGCAGCTTGGGGGGGAGCGGGGGAGCCTACGAGCAGTACTTC; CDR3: CASSLGGSGGAYEQYF
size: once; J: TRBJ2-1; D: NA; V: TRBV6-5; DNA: TGTGCCAGCAGTTACTCCGGCGGGAAATACAATGAGCAGTTCTTC; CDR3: CASSYSGGKYNEQFF
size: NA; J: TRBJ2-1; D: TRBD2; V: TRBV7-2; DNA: TGTGCCAGCAGCTACCCTAGCGGGAGCTCCAATGAGCAGTTCTTC; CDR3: CASSYPSGSSNEQFF
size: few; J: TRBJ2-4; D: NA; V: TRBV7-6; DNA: TGTGCCAGCAGCTTTGGACAAAGGGCGATGGACATTCAGTACTTC; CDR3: CASSFGQRAMDIQYF
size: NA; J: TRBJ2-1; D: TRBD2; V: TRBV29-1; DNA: TGCAGCGTTGAAGATCGTGGGACTAGCCAAGAGGGGACCTACAATGAGCAGTTCTTC; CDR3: CSVEDRGTSQEGTYNEQFF
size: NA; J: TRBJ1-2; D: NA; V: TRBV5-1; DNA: TGCGCCAGCAGCTTCAGCTGGGGCGGGAACTACACCTTC; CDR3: CASSFSWGGNYTF
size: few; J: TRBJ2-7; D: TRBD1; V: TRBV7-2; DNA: TGTGCCAGCAGCCGGGACAGGAGCTCCTACGAGCAGTACTTC; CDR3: CASSRDRSSYEQYF
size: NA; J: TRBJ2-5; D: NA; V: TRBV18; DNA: TGTGCCAGCTCACCACAGCGGGAAGAGACCCAGTACTTC; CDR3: CASSPQREETQYF
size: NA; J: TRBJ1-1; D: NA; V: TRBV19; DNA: TGTGCCAGTAGTCGTCCCCGCGCGGACAGAAACACTGAAGCTTTCTTT; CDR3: CASSRPRADRNTEAFF
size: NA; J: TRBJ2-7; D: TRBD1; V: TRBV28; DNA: TGTGCCAGCAGGATACAGGGGGCGACTCCTTCGTACTTC; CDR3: CASRIQGATPSYF
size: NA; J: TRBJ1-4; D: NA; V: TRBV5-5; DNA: TGTGCCAGCAGCCCAAGCAATGGGGGGTCGGGTGAAAAACTGTTTTTT; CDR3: CASSPSNGGSGEKLFF
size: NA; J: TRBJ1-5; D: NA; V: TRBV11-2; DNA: TGTGCCAGCAGCTTATTATCCGGGAGTAAGCCCCAGCATTTT; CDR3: CASSLLSGSKPQHF
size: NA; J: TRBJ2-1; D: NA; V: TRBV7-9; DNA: TGTGCCAGCAGGGGGACCCGGGACAAAAAAACGGGGAATGAGCAGTTCTTC; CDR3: CASRGTRDKKTGNEQFF
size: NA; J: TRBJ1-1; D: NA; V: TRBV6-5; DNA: TGTGCCAGCAGTTACGCAGGGGCAAAGGAAGAAGCTTTCTTT; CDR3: CASSYAGAKEEAFF
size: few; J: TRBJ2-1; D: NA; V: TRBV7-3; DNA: TGTGCCAGCAGCCCTGGGCGGGCGAGCTCCTACAATGAGCAGTTCTTC; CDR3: CASSPGRASSYNEQFF
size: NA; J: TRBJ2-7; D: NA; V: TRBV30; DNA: TGTGCCTGGAGTCGTTACGAGCAGTACTTC; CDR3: CAWSRYEQYF
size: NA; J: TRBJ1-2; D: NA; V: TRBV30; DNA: TGTGCCTGGATCCTTTCAGGCTACTATGGCTACACCTTC; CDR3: CAWILSGYYGYTF
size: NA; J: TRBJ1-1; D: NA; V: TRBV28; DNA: TGTGCCAGCAGGGAGGTGCCTAAAATGAACACTGAAGCTTTCTTT; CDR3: CASREVPKMNTEAFF